The rows below give T cell receptor beta chains drawn from one sample of a study of shared clonotypes between healthy human individuals. Only in-frame clones appear in the TCRdb table, and some are missing; sequencing was by immunoSEQ multiplex PCR. The data contain a few hundred thousand clones, 60% to 70% of them singletons. The sequenced material came from memory CD4+ T cells sorted from blood. These receptors were collected from a man aged 25 to 40 in good health. Each CDR3 is given with its conserved first and last residue.

V gene,J gene,CDR3 protein
TRBV7-1,TRBJ2-1,CASSLGSYNEQFF
TRBV6-5,TRBJ2-5,CASSSRGTQYF
TRBV18,TRBJ2-7,CASSPEPLAESEQYF
TRBV7-3,TRBJ2-2,CASSLGLAANTGELFF
TRBV27,TRBJ2-1,CASSLPSGVNEQFF
TRBV30,TRBJ2-7,CAWRSGTTNGEQYF
TRBV30,TRBJ2-2,CAWSIQSGGELFF
TRBV13,TRBJ2-5,CASSSTAIQETQYF
TRBV5-1,TRBJ2-3,CASSSAGSSTDTQYF
TRBV5-1,TRBJ2-1,CASSYDLDSYNEQFF
TRBV4-1,TRBJ1-4,CASSRDRGFEKLFF
TRBV18,TRBJ1-4,CASSPSERDEKLFF
TRBV28,TRBJ2-5,CASSWEILGQQETQYF
TRBV7-9,TRBJ2-7,CASSSPVTRGEQYF
TRBV4-1,TRBJ2-1,CASSLGTSGRVEQFF
TRBV20-1,TRBJ2-7,CSATYYEQYF
TRBV7-8,TRBJ2-2,CATSSLGLAGLTGELFF
TRBV14,TRBJ1-2,CASSQYRGQGYTF
TRBV4-1,TRBJ2-7,CASSQPAAKFYEQYF
TRBV7-9,TRBJ2-3,CASSQHTDTQYF
TRBV7-8,TRBJ2-7,CASSRGSARNHEQYF
TRBV28,TRBJ1-2,CASSGTGSGYTF
TRBV2,TRBJ2-7,CASRWQGPYEQYF
TRBV20-1,TRBJ1-2,CSASSQGDYTF
TRBV7-3,TRBJ2-4,CASSLGEGIQYF
TRBV18,TRBJ2-4,CASSPRSGVFENIQYF
TRBV14,TRBJ2-7,CASSSPGLAGRVHEQYF
TRBV28,TRBJ1-1,CASSLRGPTMNTEAFF
TRBV7-7,TRBJ2-1,CAREDVQPAGGSSYNEQFF
TRBV29-1,TRBJ1-3,CSVVLGNTIYF
TRBV5-1,TRBJ2-7,CASSSQGSNEQYF
TRBV7-2,TRBJ2-3,CASSLDSPDTQYF
TRBV15,TRBJ2-7,CATSRRDSRYEQYF
TRBV7-9,TRBJ2-7,CASSPELYEQYF
TRBV20-1,TRBJ2-1,CSAPDRYEQFF
TRBV4-3,TRBJ2-3,CASSQDSPGSTDTQYF
TRBV7-2,TRBJ2-7,CASSLRRQATYEQYF
TRBV12-2,TRBJ1-4,CASRLADGQLFNEKLFF
TRBV19,TRBJ2-7,CASSIGGIFEQYF
TRBV29-1,TRBJ2-1,CSGIGGRENNEQFF
TRBV5-1,TRBJ2-3,CASSPGADTQYF
TRBV5-4,TRBJ2-3,CASSLAGGPGSTDTQYF
TRBV28,TRBJ1-2,CASRLLDYGYTF
TRBV6-5,TRBJ1-1,CASSQGALAFF
TRBV7-9,TRBJ2-3,CASSLDRDTDTQYF
TRBV5-1,TRBJ2-7,CASTRTETYEQYF
TRBV4-3,TRBJ1-5,CASSRKRGQPQHF
TRBV9,TRBJ1-5,CASSLGGNLNQPQHF